Presented here are 30 T cell receptor beta chains from one specimen sequenced in a study of blood T cell repertoires in COVID-19. Only in-frame clones appear in the TCRdb table, and some are missing; sequencing was by immunoSEQ multiplex PCR. The sample comprises roughly 220,000 clones, around 84% of which are singletons, and 15% to 20% rests with the top ten. Sequenced material: peripheral blood. These receptors were taken from a man aged 25 to 40 with active or convalescent COVID-19.

The sample holds one count of this clone. The chain combines TRBV3-1 (or the pseudogene TRBV3-2) with TRBJ2-2, with D uncertain. This CDR3 spans 15 amino acids. Germline V gene data show CDR1 as LGHDT and CDR2 as YNNKEL (reference sequence). V was cut by 4 bases and J by 5 bases, with 14 bases left in between. The CDR3 spells CASSPVVGLTGELFF. In DNA, the CDR3 is TGTGCCAGCAGCCCGGTCGTGGGCCTAACCGGGGAGCTGTTTTTT.

The genes are TRBV19 and TRBJ1-1, with TRBD1 matching 9 bases. Losses at the gene ends were 3 bases for V and 0 bases for J; bases not matched to a gene: 8. The CDR3 is 17 residues long. Germline assignment: CDR1 LNHDA and CDR2 SQIVND (reference sequence). For the CDR3, the DNA is TGTGCCAGTAGTATTAGCCCCGGGACAGGGCTGAACACTGAAGCTTTCTTT. It is translated as CASSISPGTGLNTEAFF.

The rearrangement uses TRBV6-1 and TRBJ1-2; D may be TRBD1 (6 bases). V was pared by 1 base and J by 0 bases, with 12 bases between. The CDR3 has 16 amino acids. Germline V gene sequence: CDR1 MNHNS, CDR2 SASEGT. CDR3 protein: CASSEGRGPANYGYTF. The CDR3 DNA follows: TGTGCCAGCAGTGAAGGCAGGGGCCCTGCTAACTATGGCTACACCTTC.

This rearrangement joins TRBV7-2 to TRBJ2-7; 14 positions match TRBD2. From germline, CDR1 is SGHTA and CDR2 FQGNSA. The trim removed 2 bases at V and 7 bases at J, leaving 7 bases unmatched. The CDR3 totals 16 residues. Written as DNA, the CDR3 is TGTGCCAGCAGCTTAACCCAAGGACTAGCGGGAGGTGAGCAGTACTTC. As protein: CASSLTQGLAGGEQYF.

The rearrangement uses TRBV11-2 and TRBJ2-3, with 8 bases lining up with TRBD1. The CDR3 spans 14 residues. V was clipped by 0 bases and J by 9 bases; unmatched bases: 5. Germline loops: CDR1 SGHAT, CDR2 FQNNGV. The CDR3 spells CASSLDRGLGTQYF. CDR3 nucleotide sequence: TGTGCCAGCAGCTTAGACAGGGGGCTCGGCACGCAGTATTTT.

The J gene is TRBJ1-1, the V gene TRBV3-1 (or the pseudogene TRBV3-2); a weak D match, TRBD1 (5 bases). Germline CDR1 LGHDT, CDR2 YNNKEL (reference sequence). Trimming removed 1 base from V and 0 bases from J, with 6 bases in between. The CDR3 contains 14 residues. CDR3 coding DNA: TGTGCCAGCAGCCAAGGACAGCTGAACACTGAAGCTTTCTTT. It codes for CASSQGQLNTEAFF.

The chain couples TRBV9 to TRBJ2-4, with D possibly matching TRBD1 (5 bases). This CDR3 comprises 14 residues. In germline, CDR1 is SGDLS, CDR2 YYNGEE. The ends were cut back, 1 base at V and 12 bases at J, with 17 bases in the middle. The CDR3 loop is CASSVLGQNSDQYF. The CDR3 DNA sequence: TGTGCCAGCAGCGTATTGGGGCAGAATTCTGATCAGTACTTC.

The table lists this clone with a few counts. This chain links TRBV21-1 with TRBJ1-2; TRBD1 is the table's D call and was not checked against the DNA. TRBV21-1 is tagged as a pseudogene. The CDR3 loop spans 15 amino acids. CDR3 in DNA: TGTGCCAGCAGCAAAGCGTCAGGGATCGTCAATGGCTACACCTTC. It translates to CASSKASGIVNGYTF.

This clone was counted between two and nine times. The gene calls are TRBV4-1 and TRBJ2-7; TRBD2 aligns across 8 bases. V shed 4 bases and J 3 bases; nucleotides not matched to a gene: 8. Germline V lookup: CDR1 MGHRA, CDR2 YSYEKL. This CDR3 region has 15 residues. The CDR3 region has the DNA TGCGCCAGCAGCCGAGTCATAGCGGGGATCTACGAGCAGTACTTC. Protein product: CASSRVIAGIYEQYF.

On this clone: Distinct nucleotide sequences in the sample also encode this CDR3. The chain joins TRBV5-1 to TRBJ1-1; 8 nucleotides align to TRBD1. Germline loops: CDR1 SGHRS, CDR2 YFSETQ. V was clipped by 4 bases and J by 1 base; unmatched bases: 3. This CDR3 is built from 14 residues. The CDR3 sequence is CASSGQGGNTEAFF. In DNA form, the CDR3 reads TGCGCCAGCAGCGGACAGGGCGGGAACACTGAAGCTTTCTTT.

V and J are TRBV19 and TRBJ1-2; 7 bases align to TRBD1. The V segment lost 5 bases and the J segment 0 bases; nucleotides outside the gene matches: 9. Germline V gene data show CDR1 as LNHDA and CDR2 as SQIVND (reference sequence). This CDR3 has 16 amino acids. CDR3 in amino acids: CASSLRTGSANYGYTF. In DNA form, the CDR3 reads TGTGCCAGTAGTCTCCGGACAGGTTCTGCTAACTATGGCTACACCTTC.

This chain joins TRBV7-9 and TRBJ2-6, with a tentative D call TRBD1 (5 bases). V was trimmed by 6 bases and J by 2 bases, leaving 14 bases between them. Germline V gene sequence: CDR1 SEHNR, CDR2 FQNEAQ (reference sequence). The CDR3 loop spans 16 amino acids. In nucleotides, the CDR3 is TGTGCCAGCAGTACAATTAGGGGCCCTGGGGCCAACGTCCTGACTTTC. Translated, it gives CASSTIRGPGANVLTF.

The V and J genes are TRBV5-1 and TRBJ2-5, with 12 nucleotides matching TRBD2. After removal of 0 bases from V and 5 bases from J, the junction contained 8 bases not matched to a gene. The CDR3 spans 17 residues. Germline lookup yields CDR1 SGHRS and CDR2 YFSETQ. The CDR3 DNA reads as TGCGCCAGCAGCTTGGTTTCTAGCGGGGGGGCAGGTGAGACCCAGTACTTC. The encoded protein is CASSLVSSGGAGETQYF. Complete variable domain (other parts from reference TRBV5-1 and TRBJ2-5): KAGVTQTPRYLIKTRGQQVTLSCSPISGHRSVSWYQQTPGQGLQFLFEYFSETQRNKGNFPGRFSGRQFSNSRSEMNVSTLELGDSALYLCASSLVSSGGAGETQYFGPGTRLLVL.

V gene TRBV6-5 combines with J gene TRBJ1-3; D ambiguous. Germline V gives CDR1 MNHEY, CDR2 SVGAGI. The CDR3 spans 15 residues. The V gene lost 5 bases and the J gene lost 0 bases, with 11 bases spanning the gap. DNA of the CDR3: TGTGCCAGCAGTCCCGGAGGTCCCTCTGGAAACACCATATATTTT. This sequence encodes CASSPGGPSGNTIYF.

The V gene is TRBV14, the J gene TRBJ2-1; D might be TRBD2 (5 bases). V lost 5 bases, J lost 3 bases, and 14 bases lay in between. Germline values: CDR1 SGHDN, CDR2 FVKESK. This CDR3 is built from 15 residues. DNA for the CDR3: TGTGCCAGCAGCTTATTTGACCGGGACTACAATGAGCAGTTCTTC. Translation gives CASSLFDRDYNEQFF.

The sample holds one count of this clone. This chain connects TRBV6-5 to TRBJ2-5; 16 nucleotides align to TRBD2. The J segment lost 5 bases and the V segment lost 8 bases, leaving 5 bases of the junction unmatched. The CDR3 is 15 residues long. Germline CDR1 is MNHEY and CDR2 is SVGAGI. The CDR3 coding sequence is TGTGCCAGCCAGGGACTAGCGGGGGGGCACGAGACCCAGTACTTC. It is translated as CASQGLAGGHETQYF.

The CDR3 loop is CASSLGDRFFTGELFF. The DNA of the CDR3 is TGTGCCAGCAGCTTGGGGGACAGATTCTTCACCGGGGAGCTGTTTTTT. The chain uses TRBV5-4 and TRBJ2-2; 7 bases fit TRBD1. The CDR3 is 16 residues long. In germline, CDR1 is SGHNT, CDR2 YYREEE (reference sequence). After removal of 0 bases from V and 4 bases from J, the junction contained 6 bases not matched to a gene. The full variable domain, with the rest looked up from reference TRBV5-4 and TRBJ2-2, is ETGVTQSPTHLIKTRGQQVTLRCSSQSGHNTVSWYQQALGQGPQFIFQYYREEENGRGNFPPRFSGLQFPNYSSELNVNALELDDSALYLCASSLGDRFFTGELFFGEGSRLTVL.

V and J are TRBV5-1 and TRBJ2-5, with 10 positions matching TRBD2. With 0 bases clipped from V and 5 bases from J, the junction kept 7 bases outside the gene matches. The CDR3 runs to 16 residues. CDR1 and CDR2 (germline): SGHRS, YFSETQ. CDR3: CASSLGASGSVETQYF. In nucleotides, the CDR3 is TGCGCCAGCAGCTTGGGGGCTAGCGGGAGCGTCGAGACCCAGTACTTC.

The chain has TRBV4-3 and TRBJ2-7; D is possibly TRBD1 (6 bases). The CDR3 loop spans 16 amino acids. The V gene's germline CDR1 is LGHNA and CDR2 YSLEER. Trimming removed 1 base from V and 2 bases from J, with 15 bases in between. The CDR3 DNA follows: TGCGCCAGCAGCCAAGGTTTGCAGGGGTCGACCTACGAGCAGTACTTC. It yields the protein CASSQGLQGSTYEQYF.

The genes are TRBV28 and TRBJ2-3; TRBD2 matches at 11 bases. Trimming cost V 5 bases and J 0 bases; bases outside gene matches: 7. This CDR3 region has 17 residues. In germline, CDR1 is MDHEN, CDR2 SYDVKM. The CDR3 DNA reads as TGTGCCAGCAGTCTTTTAGCGGGAGGGGCTAGCACAGATACGCAGTATTTT. Protein product: CASSLLAGGASTDTQYF. Filled out from reference TRBV28 and TRBJ2-3, the complete variable domain reads DVKVTQSSRYLVKRTGEKVFLECVQDMDHENMFWYRQDPGLGLRLIYFSYDVKMKEKGDIPEGYSVSREKKERFSLILESASTNQTSMYLCASSLLAGGASTDTQYFGPGTRLTVL.

The V call is TRBV24-1, the J call TRBJ2-4; 10 bases are a match to TRBD1. The V segment lost 3 bases and the J segment 1 base; nucleotides outside the gene matches: 2. Germline assignment: CDR1 KGHDR and CDR2 SFDVKD. This CDR3 is built from 16 residues. The CDR3 reads CATSDPGQGAKNIQYF. The CDR3 coding sequence is TGTGCCACCAGTGATCCGGGACAGGGGGCCAAAAACATTCAGTACTTC.

The chain is built from TRBV5-1 and TRBJ2-7; 12 bases match TRBD2. The trim removed 4 bases at V and 9 bases at J, leaving 8 bases unmatched. CDR3 length equals 14 residues. Per the germline V gene, CDR1 is SGHRS and CDR2 is YFSETQ. The CDR3 DNA follows: TGCGCCAGCAGCGTCCTAGCGGGGGGGGACGGGCAGTACTTC. Protein product: CASSVLAGGDGQYF.

On this clone itself: The sample has other DNA sequences that encode this CDR3 too. V and J are TRBV5-1 and TRBJ1-3; 7 nucleotides line up with TRBD1. The CDR3 is made up of 15 amino acids. After removal of 2 bases from V and 1 base from J, the junction contained 3 bases not matched to a gene. Germline values: CDR1 SGHRS, CDR2 YFSETQ. CDR3 region: CASSLTGVSGNTIYF. CDR3 nucleotide sequence: TGCGCCAGCAGCTTAACAGGGGTTTCTGGAAACACCATATATTTT.

A word on this clone: The junction does not match germline at one end; this may be a read error. The chain uses TRBV7-9 and TRBJ2-7; TRBD1 matches 9 bases. Germline CDR1 reads SEHNR; CDR2 reads FQNEAQ (reference sequence). The length of the CDR3 is 14 residues. The CDR3 DNA follows: TGTGCCAGCGGCTTAGGACAGGGGACCTACGAGCAGTACTTC. Encoded protein: CASGLGQGTYEQYF.

The chain is built from TRBV19 and TRBJ2-5, with 8 bases matching TRBD1. Unmatched junction bases numbered 4, after V lost 5 bases and J lost 2 bases. CDR3 length: 14 amino acids. CDR1 and CDR2 from the germline V gene are LNHDA and SQIVND (reference sequence). Here the CDR3 DNA reads TGTGCCAGTAGTGAAACAGGGGGGCAAGAGACCCAGTACTTC. Translated, it gives CASSETGGQETQYF. Variable domain in full (rest from reference TRBV19 and TRBJ2-5): DGGITQSPKYLFRKEGQNVTLSCEQNLNHDAMYWYRQDPGQGLRLIYYSQIVNDFQKGDIAEGYSVSREKKESFPLTVTSAQKNPTAFYLCASSETGGQETQYFGPGTRLLVL.

This clone came up many times. This chain uses TRBV7-3 with TRBJ1-2, with no clear D. This CDR3 region has 13 residues. CDR1 is SGHTA, CDR2 FQGTGA, per germline. The V gene lost 3 bases and the J gene lost 0 bases, with 5 bases spanning the gap. The DNA of the CDR3 is TGTGCCAGCAGCTTGGGCCCTAACTATGGCTACACCTTC. This codes for CASSLGPNYGYTF.

The chain couples TRBV19 to TRBJ2-1; 7 nucleotides match TRBD2. Per the germline V gene, CDR1 is LNHDA and CDR2 is SQIVND (reference sequence). V was pared by 4 bases and J by 0 bases, with 6 bases of the junction left unmatched. This CDR3 is 16 amino acids long. The CDR3 DNA reads as TGTGCCAGTAGTAAGGCTAGCGGAGGCTCCTACAATGAGCAGTTCTTC. As protein: CASSKASGGSYNEQFF.

This clone was observed a single time. The genes are TRBV3-1 (or the pseudogene TRBV3-2) and TRBJ1-5; D call uncertain. This CDR3 spans 14 amino acids. The germline V and J ends were trimmed by 1 base and 3 bases, with 7 bases remaining between them. Germline CDR1 is LGHDT and CDR2 is YNNKEL (reference sequence). The CDR3 DNA is TGTGCCAGCAGCCAAGGGCGGAACAATCAGCCCCAGCATTTT. It codes for CASSQGRNNQPQHF.

The CDR3: CASSKEIQSAYEQYF. Here the CDR3 DNA reads TGTGCCAGCAGCAAAGAGATCCAGTCAGCCTACGAGCAGTACTTC. The V gene is TRBV21-1, the J gene TRBJ2-7; the DNA was not used to check the table's D call, TRBD1. TRBV21-1 is tagged as a pseudogene. The CDR3 sequence is 15 residues long.

The rearrangement uses TRBV6-2 or TRBV6-3 and TRBJ2-2; 12 bases are a match to TRBD2. The CDR3 loop spans 17 amino acids. Germline V CDR1 and CDR2: MNHEY, SVGEGT. V lost 5 bases, J lost 5 bases, and 9 bases stayed unmatched. Here the CDR3 reads CASSETSGGLGTGELFF. In nucleotides, the CDR3 is TGTGCCAGCAGTGAGACTAGCGGGGGCCTTGGAACCGGGGAGCTGTTTTTT.